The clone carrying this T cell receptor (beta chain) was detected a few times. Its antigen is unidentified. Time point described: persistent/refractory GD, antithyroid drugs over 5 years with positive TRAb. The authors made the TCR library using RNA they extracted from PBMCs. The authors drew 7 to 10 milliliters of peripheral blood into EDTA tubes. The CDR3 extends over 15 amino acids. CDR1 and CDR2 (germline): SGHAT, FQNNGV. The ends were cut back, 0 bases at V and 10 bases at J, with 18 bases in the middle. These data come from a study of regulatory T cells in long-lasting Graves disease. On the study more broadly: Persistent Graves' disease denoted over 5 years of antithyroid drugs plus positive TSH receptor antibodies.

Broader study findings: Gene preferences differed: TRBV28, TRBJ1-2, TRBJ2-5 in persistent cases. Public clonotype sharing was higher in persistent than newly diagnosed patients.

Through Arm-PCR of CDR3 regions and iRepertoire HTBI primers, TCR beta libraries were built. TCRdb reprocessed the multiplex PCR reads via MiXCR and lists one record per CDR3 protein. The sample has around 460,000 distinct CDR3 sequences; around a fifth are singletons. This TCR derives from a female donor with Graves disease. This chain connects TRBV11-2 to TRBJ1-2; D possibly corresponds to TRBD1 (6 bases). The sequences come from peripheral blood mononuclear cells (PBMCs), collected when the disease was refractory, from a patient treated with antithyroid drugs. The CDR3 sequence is CASSLDGQILRDYTF. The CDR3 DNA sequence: TGTGCCAGCAGCTTAGATGGACAGATACTTAGAGACTACACCTTC.